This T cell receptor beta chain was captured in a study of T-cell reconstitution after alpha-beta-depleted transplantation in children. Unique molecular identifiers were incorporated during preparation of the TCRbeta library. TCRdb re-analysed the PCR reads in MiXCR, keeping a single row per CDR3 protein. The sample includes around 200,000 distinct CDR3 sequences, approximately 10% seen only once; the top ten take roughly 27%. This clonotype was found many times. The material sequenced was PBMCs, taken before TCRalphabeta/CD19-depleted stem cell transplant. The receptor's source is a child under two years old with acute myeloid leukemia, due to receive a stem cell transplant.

The DNA of the CDR3 is TGTGCCAGCAGTCTCGGGGGAGCTACCTCCTATGGCTACACCTTC. The encoded protein is CASSLGGATSYGYTF. The chain is built from TRBV12-3 or TRBV12-4 and TRBJ1-2, with a tentative D call TRBD1 (5 bases). CDR3 length equals 15 residues. V lost 5 bases and J lost 4, with 17 bases in between.